This T cell receptor (beta chain) was recovered during a study of cytomegalovirus exposure and HLA in healthy donors. The study, taken as a whole, reports: Prediction of most subjects' HLA-A and HLA-B alleles by TCR beta sequences was reportedly accurate. TCR beta chains numbering 164 were designated cytomegalovirus-associated.

The CDR3 is made up of 15 amino acids. V was pared by 2 bases and J by 4 bases, with 14 bases between. Germline V gene sequence: CDR1 MNHEY, CDR2 SVGAGI. In the case of this clone: Its antigen is unidentified.

Amplification used 60 Vbeta primers and 13 Jbeta primers. Using immunoSEQ multiplex PCR, the repertoire was profiled, and TCRdb retains in-frame clones only, with some absent. The sample lists some 170,000 clones, roughly three quarters seen once, with 1.3% to 1.5% in the top ten. The sequence was collected from a man aged 55 to 70 in good health and CMV-seronegative. The sequenced material came from PBMCs. The chain employs TRBV6-5 and TRBJ1-1; possibly TRBD1 for D (6 bases). CDR3 amino acids: CASSYTTRGTTEAFF. For the CDR3, the DNA is TGTGCCAGCAGTTACACCACGAGGGGGACCACTGAAGCTTTCTTT.